Below, 16 T cell receptor beta chains from the same sample are listed, as sequenced in a study of vaccination and CD4 T cells after COVID-19. For these TCRs, the target antigens are not known. Researchers used the Oncomine TCR Beta short-read assay to sequence DNA from cultured CD4+ T cells. TCRdb re-analysed the PCR reads in MiXCR, keeping a single row per CDR3 protein. The sample lists 9,500 to 13,000 distinct CDR3 sequences, 77% occurring once. Treatment of the sample: roughly nine-day PBMC culture with coronavirus spike peptide pools or control peptides (ViraFEST assay). The sample comprised CD4+ T cells from blood, cultured in vitro. The receptors were sampled from a human donor who had recovered from COVID-19.

V usage is TRBV6-5 and J usage is TRBJ1-2; 7 bases match TRBD1. The CDR3 spans 15 residues. J was trimmed by 4 bases and V by 2 bases; bases with no gene match: 7. Looked up from germline, CDR1 is MNHEY and CDR2 is SVGAGI. This chain's CDR3 is CASSYPNRGVYGYTF. The CDR3 nucleotides read TGTGCCAGCAGTTACCCAAACAGGGGAGTCTATGGCTACACCTTC.

Only one count was recorded for this clonotype. The J gene is TRBJ1-5, the V gene TRBV4-1; D not certain. Per the germline V gene, CDR1 is MGHRA and CDR2 is YSYEKL. Trimming pared 1 base from V and 3 bases from J, leaving 7 bases between. This CDR3 spans 14 amino acids. This chain's CDR3 is CASSQGQANQPQHF. In DNA form, the CDR3 reads TGCGCCAGCAGCCAAGGACAAGCCAATCAGCCCCAGCATTTT.

This chain uses TRBV14 with TRBJ2-7; 8 bases map to TRBD2. The CDR3 covers 17 residues. Germline CDR1 reads SGHDN; CDR2 reads FVKESK. V trimming: 1 base; J trimming: 0 bases; junction bases outside the gene matches: 8. CDR3 residues: CASSQGASGLSSYEQYF. DNA of the CDR3: TGTGCCAGCAGCCAAGGGGCTAGCGGGCTCTCCTCCTACGAGCAGTACTTC.

A few counts support this clonotype. This chain connects TRBV19 to TRBJ1-5; 10 bases agree with TRBD1. V lost 4 bases, J lost 2 bases, and 5 bases stayed unmatched. In germline, CDR1 is LNHDA, CDR2 SQIVND (reference sequence). This CDR3 spans 16 amino acids. The CDR3 is CASSRQGAIGNQPQHF. The CDR3 nucleotides read TGTGCCAGTAGTAGACAGGGGGCAATCGGCAATCAGCCCCAGCATTTT.

This chain connects TRBV6-1 to TRBJ2-3; TRBD2 might be the D (5 bases). The CDR3 extends over 16 amino acids. The V end lost 6 bases, the J end lost 2 bases, and 18 bases lay between the germline ends. Germline V gives CDR1 MNHNS, CDR2 SASEGT. CDR3 coding DNA: TGTGCCAGCAGCCTCGGCCTGGGAGCTTCCACAGATACGCAGTATTTT. Encoded protein: CASSLGLGASTDTQYF.

The rearrangement joins TRBV6-1 to TRBJ2-2, with TRBD1 matching over 9 bases. Unmatched junction bases numbered 4, after V lost 4 bases and J lost 7 bases. Looked up from germline, CDR1 is MNHNS and CDR2 is SASEGT. CDR3 size: 14 residues. The CDR3 loop is CASSGQGGFGELFF. Here the CDR3 DNA reads TGTGCCAGCAGTGGACAGGGGGGATTCGGGGAGCTGTTTTTT.

The chain joins TRBV6-2 or TRBV6-3 to TRBJ2-6; D remains ambiguous. The germline V gene has CDR1 MNHEY and CDR2 SVGEGT. Trimming took 8 bases from V and 14 from J, leaving 19 bases between them. The CDR3 spans 13 residues. The CDR3 DNA is TGTGCCAGCGCTGCCCGGGCTCCACTCTTCCTGACTTTC. This gives the protein CASAARAPLFLTF.

This clonotype appeared a single time. The chain carries TRBV7-9 and TRBJ2-4; 10 bases fit TRBD2. Germline loops: CDR1 SEHNR, CDR2 FQNEAQ (reference sequence). CDR3 length: 19 residues. J lost 0 bases, V lost 1 base, and 9 bases had no gene match. DNA of the CDR3: TGTGCCAGCAGCTTAGTACTAGCGGGGTCCTACAAAGCCAAAAACATTCAGTACTTC. This gives the protein CASSLVLAGSYKAKNIQYF.

This chain links TRBV24-1 with TRBJ1-5, with D perhaps matching TRBD1 (5 bases). V was trimmed by 7 bases and J by 4 bases, leaving 10 bases between them. Looked up from germline, CDR1 is KGHDR and CDR2 is SFDVKD. This CDR3 has 13 residues. The CDR3 loop is CATSRDPNQPQHF. The CDR3 nucleotides read TGTGCCACCAGCCGGGACCCGAATCAGCCCCAGCATTTT.

The V call is TRBV20-1, the J call TRBJ1-1; D is unclear. This CDR3 is 13 amino acids long. Germline values: CDR1 DFQATT, CDR2 SNEGSKA (reference sequence). With 1 base removed from V and 0 bases from J, the gap between germline ends came to 6 bases. CDR3 region: CSARVKLNTEAFF. In DNA, the CDR3 is TGCAGTGCTAGAGTCAAGCTGAACACTGAAGCTTTCTTT.

The genes are TRBV6-1 and TRBJ2-3; TRBD2 matches 13 bases. The length of the CDR3 is 16 residues. CDR1 and CDR2 (germline): MNHNS, SASEGT. V dropped 6 bases and J dropped 4; count of bases not matched to a gene: 7. CDR3 residues: CASRGLAGVGADTQYF. CDR3 bases: TGTGCCAGCAGAGGACTAGCGGGAGTTGGGGCAGATACGCAGTATTTT.

This rearrangement joins TRBV7-2 to TRBJ2-4; D remains unclear. The CDR3 has 16 residues. V gave up 0 bases and J gave up 1 base, with 10 bases separating them. Germline CDR1 reads SGHTA; CDR2 reads FQGNSA. The CDR3 DNA follows: TGTGCCAGCAGCTTAGCGCTTTTGGAGGCCAAAAACATTCAGTACTTC. Residues: CASSLALLEAKNIQYF.

The CDR3, as DNA: TGTGCCAGCAGCCCCGAAGCGGGACTAGCGGCCCCCTCCTACAATGAGCAGTTCTTC. This sequence encodes CASSPEAGLAAPSYNEQFF. The chain joins TRBV27 to TRBJ2-1, with 11 positions matching TRBD2. Germline CDR1 reads MNHEY; CDR2 reads SMNVEV (reference sequence). J was trimmed by 0 bases and V by 6 bases; bases with no gene match: 13. The CDR3 is 19 residues long.

This clonotype was seen a handful of times. The chain is built from TRBV7-2 and TRBJ2-3; 9 nucleotides match TRBD2. Germline CDR1 reads SGHTA; CDR2 reads FQGNSA. This CDR3 is 17 amino acids long. J gave up 2 bases and V 5 bases, and 11 bases lay outside the gene matches. CDR3 nucleotides: TGTGCCAGCAGCAAATCGGCGCGGGAGGGTGTCACAGATACGCAGTATTTT. Encoded protein: CASSKSAREGVTDTQYF.

This clonotype was picked up one time. In nucleotides, the CDR3 is TGTGCCAGCAGTCCGACCGACAGGGGAAATTCACCCCTCCACTTT. This sequence encodes CASSPTDRGNSPLHF. V is TRBV6-1 and J is TRBJ1-6; TRBD1 agrees at 8 bases. This CDR3 has 15 amino acids. The trim removed 5 bases at V and 7 bases at J, leaving 7 bases unmatched. Germline lookup yields CDR1 MNHNS and CDR2 SASEGT.

In this sample, this clonotype is large. The chain combines TRBV7-2 with TRBJ2-3; D not resolved. Germline assignment: CDR1 SGHTA and CDR2 FQGNSA. The germline V and J ends were trimmed by 5 bases and 0 bases, with 12 bases remaining between them. The CDR3 is 15 residues long. CDR3 loop: CASSPSYLSTDTQYF. In DNA form, the CDR3 reads TGTGCCAGCAGCCCCTCCTACCTTAGCACAGATACGCAGTATTTT. The full variable domain, rest sourced from reference TRBV7-2 and TRBJ2-3, is GAGVSQSPSNKVTEKGKDVELRCDPISGHTALYWYRQSLGQGLEFLIYFQGNSAPDKSGLPSDRFSAERTGGSVSTLTIQRTQQEDSAVYLCASSPSYLSTDTQYFGPGTRLTVL.